This TCR beta chain derives from a study of T cell changes during pregnancy in multiple sclerosis. The data were produced by immunoSEQ multiplex PCR, yet TCRdb's version contains in-frame clones alone and is incomplete. The repertoire holds just under 95,000 clones, with almost 95% as singletons. The CDR3 is made up of 16 amino acids. V was pared by 6 bases and J by 2 bases, with 5 bases of the junction left unmatched. CDR1 is MNHEY, CDR2 SMNVEV, per germline (reference sequence). The sequence was obtained from a female donor with multiple sclerosis, enrolled in a pregnancy study. The sequencing used peripheral blood, collected in the first trimester of pregnancy. The chain combines TRBV27 with TRBJ2-4, with 12 bases lining up with TRBD1. CDR3 loop: CASRGTGGASKNIQYF. The DNA of the CDR3 is TGTGCCAGCAGGGGGACAGGGGGCGCTTCCAAAAACATTCAGTACTTC.